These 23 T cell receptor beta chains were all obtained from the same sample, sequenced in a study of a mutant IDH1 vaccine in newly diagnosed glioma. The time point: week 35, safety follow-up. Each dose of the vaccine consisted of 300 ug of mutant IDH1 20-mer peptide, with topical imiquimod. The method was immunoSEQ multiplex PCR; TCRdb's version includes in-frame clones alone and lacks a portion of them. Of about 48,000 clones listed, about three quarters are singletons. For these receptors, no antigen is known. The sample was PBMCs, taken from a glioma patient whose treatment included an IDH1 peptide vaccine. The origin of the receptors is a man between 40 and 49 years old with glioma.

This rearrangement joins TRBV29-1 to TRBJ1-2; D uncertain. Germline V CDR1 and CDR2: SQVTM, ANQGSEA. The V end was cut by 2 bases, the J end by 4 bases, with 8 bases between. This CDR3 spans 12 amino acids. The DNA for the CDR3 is TGCAGCGTTGAAAGTCAGGTCTATGGCTACACCTTC. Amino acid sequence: CSVESQVYGYTF.

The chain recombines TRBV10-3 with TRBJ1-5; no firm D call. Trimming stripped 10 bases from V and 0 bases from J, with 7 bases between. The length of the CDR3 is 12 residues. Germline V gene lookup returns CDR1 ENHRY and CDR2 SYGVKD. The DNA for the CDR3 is TGTGCCACCACAGATAGCAATCAGCCCCAGCATTTT. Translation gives CATTDSNQPQHF.

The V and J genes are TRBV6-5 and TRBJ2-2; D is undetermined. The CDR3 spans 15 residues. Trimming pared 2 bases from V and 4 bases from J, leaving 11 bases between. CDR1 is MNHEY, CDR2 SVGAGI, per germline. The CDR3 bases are TGTGCCAGCAGTTACCAGCACCTTTTCACCGGGGAGCTGTTTTTT. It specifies CASSYQHLFTGELFF.

The CDR3: CAISDQGRNTEAFF. CDR3 nucleotides: TGTGCCATCAGTGATCAGGGGAGAAACACTGAAGCTTTCTTT. The chain employs TRBV10-3 and TRBJ1-1; tentative D call: TRBD1 (6 bases). The CDR3 has 14 residues. V lost 3 bases to trimming and J lost 2 bases, with 10 bases between them. In germline, CDR1 is ENHRY, CDR2 SYGVKD.

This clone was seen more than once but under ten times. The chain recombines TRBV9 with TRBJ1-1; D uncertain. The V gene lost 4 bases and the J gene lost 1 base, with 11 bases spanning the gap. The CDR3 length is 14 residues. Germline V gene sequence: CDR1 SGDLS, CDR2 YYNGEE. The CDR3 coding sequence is TGTGCCAGCAGCCCCCGAAACGGGAACACTGAAGCTTTCTTT. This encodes CASSPRNGNTEAFF.

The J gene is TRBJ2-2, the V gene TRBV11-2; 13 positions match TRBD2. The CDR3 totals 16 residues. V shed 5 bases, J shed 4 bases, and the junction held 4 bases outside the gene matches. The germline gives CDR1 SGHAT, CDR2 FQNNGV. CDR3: CASSLGLAGATGELFF. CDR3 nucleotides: TGTGCCAGCAGCCTCGGACTAGCGGGAGCCACCGGGGAGCTGTTTTTT.

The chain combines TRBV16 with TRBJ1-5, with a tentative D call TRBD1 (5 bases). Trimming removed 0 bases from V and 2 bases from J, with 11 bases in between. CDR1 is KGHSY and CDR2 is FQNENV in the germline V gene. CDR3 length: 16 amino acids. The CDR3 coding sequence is TGTGCCAGCAGCCAATCGGCCGGGGGAGGCAATCAGCCCCAGCATTTT. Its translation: CASSQSAGGGNQPQHF.

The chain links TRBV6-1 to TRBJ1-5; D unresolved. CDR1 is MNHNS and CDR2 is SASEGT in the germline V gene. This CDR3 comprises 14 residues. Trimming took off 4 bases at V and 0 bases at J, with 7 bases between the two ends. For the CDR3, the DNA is TGTGCCAGCAGTGCGGAGAGTAGCAATCAGCCCCAGCATTTT. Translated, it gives CASSAESSNQPQHF.

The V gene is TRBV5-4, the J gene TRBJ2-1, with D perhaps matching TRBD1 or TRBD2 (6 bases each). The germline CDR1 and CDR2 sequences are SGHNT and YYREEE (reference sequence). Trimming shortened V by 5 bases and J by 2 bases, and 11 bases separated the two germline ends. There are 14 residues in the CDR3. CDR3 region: CASRGAGPYNEQFF. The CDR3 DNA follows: TGTGCCAGCAGGGGGGCGGGACCCTACAATGAGCAGTTCTTC.

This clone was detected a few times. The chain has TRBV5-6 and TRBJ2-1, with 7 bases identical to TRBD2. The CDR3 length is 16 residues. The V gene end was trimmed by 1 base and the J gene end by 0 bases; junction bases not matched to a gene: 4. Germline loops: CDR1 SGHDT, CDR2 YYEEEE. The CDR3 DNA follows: TGTGCCAGCAGCTTGTCCAGCGGGATCTCCTACAATGAGCAGTTCTTC. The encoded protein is CASSLSSGISYNEQFF.

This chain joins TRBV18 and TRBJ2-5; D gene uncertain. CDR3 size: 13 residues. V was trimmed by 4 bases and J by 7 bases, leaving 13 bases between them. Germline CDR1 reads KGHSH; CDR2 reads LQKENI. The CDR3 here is CASSLGLSPTQYF. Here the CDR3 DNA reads TGTGCCAGCTCACTGGGTCTTTCCCCGACCCAGTACTTC.

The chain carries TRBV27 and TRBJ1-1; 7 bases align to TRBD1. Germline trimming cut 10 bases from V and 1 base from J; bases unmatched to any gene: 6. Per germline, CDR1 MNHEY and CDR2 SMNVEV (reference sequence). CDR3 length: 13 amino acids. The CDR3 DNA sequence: TGTGCCACCGTCCGACAGGGGAACACTGAAGCTTTCTTT. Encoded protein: CATVRQGNTEAFF.

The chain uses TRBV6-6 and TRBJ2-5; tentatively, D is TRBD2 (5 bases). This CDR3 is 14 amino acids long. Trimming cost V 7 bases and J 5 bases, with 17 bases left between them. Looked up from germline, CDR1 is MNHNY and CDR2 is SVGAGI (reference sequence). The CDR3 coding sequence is TGTGCCAGCACTGAGGGTGGAGTACGGGAGACCCAGTACTTC. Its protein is CASTEGGVRETQYF.

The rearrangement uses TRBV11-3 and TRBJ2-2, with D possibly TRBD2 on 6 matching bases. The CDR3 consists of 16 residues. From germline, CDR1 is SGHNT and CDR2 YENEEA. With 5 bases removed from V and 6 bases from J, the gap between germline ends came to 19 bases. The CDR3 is CASSQLAGPGPGELFF. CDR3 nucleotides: TGTGCCAGCAGCCAGCTCGCGGGGCCCGGGCCCGGGGAGCTGTTTTTT.

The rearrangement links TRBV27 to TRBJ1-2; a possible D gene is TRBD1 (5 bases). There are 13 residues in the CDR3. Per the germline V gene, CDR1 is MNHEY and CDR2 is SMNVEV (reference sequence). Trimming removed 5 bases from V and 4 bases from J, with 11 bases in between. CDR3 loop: CASSPRQGYGYTF. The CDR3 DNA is TGTGCCAGCAGTCCACGCCAGGGCTATGGCTACACCTTC.

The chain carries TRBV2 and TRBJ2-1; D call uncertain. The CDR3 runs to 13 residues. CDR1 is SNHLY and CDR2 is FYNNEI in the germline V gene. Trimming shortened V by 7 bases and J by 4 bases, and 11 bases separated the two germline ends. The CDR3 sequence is CASKITIYNEQFF. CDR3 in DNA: TGTGCCAGCAAGATCACTATATACAATGAGCAGTTCTTC.

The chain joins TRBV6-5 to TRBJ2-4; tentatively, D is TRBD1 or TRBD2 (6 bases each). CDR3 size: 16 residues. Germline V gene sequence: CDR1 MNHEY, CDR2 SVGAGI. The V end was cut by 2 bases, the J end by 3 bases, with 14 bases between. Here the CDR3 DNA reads TGTGCCAGCAGTTACCGACAGGTCGGGAGCAAAAACATTCAGTACTTC. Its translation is CASSYRQVGSKNIQYF.

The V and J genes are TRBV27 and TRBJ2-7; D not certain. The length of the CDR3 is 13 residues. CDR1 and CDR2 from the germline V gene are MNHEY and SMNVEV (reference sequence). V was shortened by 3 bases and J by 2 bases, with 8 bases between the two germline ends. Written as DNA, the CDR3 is TGTGCCAGCAGTTTTGGGTCCGCCTACGAGCAGTACTTC. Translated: CASSFGSAYEQYF.

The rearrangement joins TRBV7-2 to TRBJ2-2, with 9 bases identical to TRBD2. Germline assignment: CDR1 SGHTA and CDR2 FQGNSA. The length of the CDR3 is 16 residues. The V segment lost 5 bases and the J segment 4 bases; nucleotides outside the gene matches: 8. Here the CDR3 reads CASSPGTSRSTGELFF. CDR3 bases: TGTGCCAGCAGCCCAGGGACTAGCCGGAGCACCGGGGAGCTGTTTTTT.

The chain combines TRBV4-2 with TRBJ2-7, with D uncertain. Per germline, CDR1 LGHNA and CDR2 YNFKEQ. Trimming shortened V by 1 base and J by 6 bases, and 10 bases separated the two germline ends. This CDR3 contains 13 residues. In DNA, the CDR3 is TGTGCCAGCAGCCAAGGTTCCTTAGGCGAGCAGTACTTC. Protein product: CASSQGSLGEQYF.

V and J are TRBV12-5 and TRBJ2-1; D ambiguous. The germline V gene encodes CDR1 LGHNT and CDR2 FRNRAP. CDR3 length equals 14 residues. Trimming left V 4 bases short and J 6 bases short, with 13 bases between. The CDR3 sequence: CASGSNTVVNEQFF. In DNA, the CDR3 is TGTGCTAGTGGTTCTAATACTGTAGTCAATGAGCAGTTCTTC.

This CDR3 is CASSVGHTEAFF. The DNA of the CDR3 is TGTGCCAGTAGTGTTGGACACACTGAAGCTTTCTTT. The chain uses TRBV19 and TRBJ1-1; no definite D call. The CDR3 contains 12 residues. V lost 5 bases and J lost 3, with 7 bases in between. CDR1 LNHDA and CDR2 SQIVND come from the germline V gene (reference sequence).

This chain's CDR3 is CASSGGRGSSTDTQYF. The CDR3 DNA sequence: TGTGCCAGCAGCGGCGGTCGGGGCTCTAGCACAGATACGCAGTATTTT. The chain joins TRBV2 to TRBJ2-3, with D perhaps matching TRBD1 or TRBD2 (5 bases each). Trimming shortened V by 6 bases and J by 0 bases, and 16 bases separated the two germline ends. The germline V gene has CDR1 SNHLY and CDR2 FYNNEI. This CDR3 contains 16 residues.